This is a list of T cell receptor beta chains from one sample in a study of shared T cell receptors in the human thymus. Repertoires were generated with immunoSEQ multiplex PCR, while TCRdb's copy carries only in-frame clones and drops some. Of under 450,000 clones listed, approximately 95% are singletons. Source material: thymocytes. These receptors came from a human donor. CDR3s include the opening cysteine and the closing phenylalanine or tryptophan. D genes are given only for firm matches. Rows may omit the clone size; those that give it use once, few, many or a size class.

>.|TRBV9|TRBJ1-2|13|.
CASLGGGRYGYTF
TGTGCCAGTTTAGGTGGGGGGCGATATGGCTACACCTTC
>.|TRBV28|TRBJ2-1|14|.
CASSINRVYNEQFF
TGTGCCAGCAGTATAAACAGGGTCTACAATGAGCAGTTCTTC
>.|TRBV14|TRBJ2-1|14|.
CASSQKQTFNEQFF
TGTGCCAGCAGCCAGAAGCAGACTTTCAATGAGCAGTTCTTC
>.|TRBV10-1|TRBJ2-1|14|TRBD1
CASSGTGGFNEQFF
TGCGCCAGCAGCGGGACAGGGGGATTCAATGAGCAGTTCTTC
>.|TRBV29-1|TRBJ2-3|13|.
CSVASFGTDTQYF
TGCAGCGTTGCTTCCTTCGGCACAGATACGCAGTATTTT
>.|TRBV28|TRBJ1-2|14|.
CASGPFGGAEGYTF
TGTGCCAGCGGCCCCTTTGGGGGCGCTGAAGGCTACACCTTC
>once|TRBV7-8|TRBJ2-5|16|TRBD1
CASSLDGTGLQETQYF
TGTGCCAGCAGCTTAGATGGGACAGGGCTCCAAGAGACCCAGTACTTC
>.|TRBV6-6|TRBJ2-5|14|.
CASSYLGREETQYF
TGTGCCAGCAGTTACCTTGGCAGGGAGGAGACCCAGTACTTC
>.|TRBV9|TRBJ2-2|14|.
CASSSGANTGELFF
TGTGCCAGCAGCTCGGGGGCGAACACCGGGGAGCTGTTTTTT
>.|TRBV25-1|TRBJ2-3|12|.
CASIGATDTQYF
TGTGCCAGCATCGGGGCGACAGATACGCAGTATTTT
>.|TRBV7-2|TRBJ2-2|19|TRBD2
CASSLGLAGSRSEAGELFF
TGTGCCAGCAGCTTAGGACTAGCGGGCAGCCGATCGGAGGCCGGGGAGCTGTTTTTT
>.|TRBV5-4|TRBJ2-1|15|.
CASSLHRGSYNEQFF
TGTGCCAGCAGCTTGCATAGAGGCTCCTACAATGAGCAGTTCTTC
>.|TRBV4-2|TRBJ1-1|13|.
CASSRPGTRKAFF
TGTGCCAGCAGCCGGCCAGGAACCCGAAAAGCTTTCTTT
>.|TRBV13|TRBJ1-3|13|.
CASSLDGGNTIYF
TGTGCCAGCAGCTTAGATGGAGGAAACACCATATATTTT
>.|TRBV6-1|TRBJ1-2|14|TRBD1
CASSDDRVEEGYTF
TGTGCCAGCAGTGACGACAGGGTCGAGGAGGGCTACACCTTC
>.|TRBV7-9|TRBJ2-1|16|.
CASSFQLTVQEDEQFF
TGTGCCAGCAGCTTTCAATTGACAGTACAGGAGGATGAGCAGTTCTTC